Listed here are 13 T cell receptor beta chains from one sample, sequenced in a study of CD8+CD57+ T cells in acquired aplastic anemia. Genomic DNA, serving as template, underwent TCR beta VDJ and CDR3 profiling. TCRdb analysed the reads with MiXCR anew, one entry per CDR3 protein. The sample contains more than 70,000 distinct CDR3 sequences, just over 70% of which appear only once. In patients chosen for sequencing, flow cytometry had shown CD8+CD57+ cell expansion. Material for sequencing was sorted CD4+, CD8+, or CD8+CD57+ T cells (not recorded which) from PBMCs. The receptors stem from a human donor with aplastic anemia.

On this clonotype itself: A junction boundary mismatches the germline segment, possibly from a read error. The rearrangement uses TRBV7-7 and TRBJ2-2, with 7 nucleotides matching TRBD1. Germline V CDR1 and CDR2: SSHAT, FNYEAQ (reference sequence). The CDR3 loop spans 13 amino acids. For the CDR3, the DNA is TGTGCTAGCAGCCGGGACAGCACCGGGGAGCTGTTTTTT. Translation: CASSRDSTGELFF.

This clonotype turned up a few times. The chain has TRBV24-1 and TRBJ2-7, with 10 bases identical to TRBD2. With V trimmed by 7 bases and J by 4 bases, 3 bases remained unmatched. Germline assignment: CDR1 KGHDR and CDR2 SFDVKD. The CDR3 loop spans 13 amino acids. CDR3 sequence: CATRRLAGYEQYF. The DNA of the CDR3 is TGTGCCACCAGACGACTAGCGGGTTACGAGCAGTACTTC.

Only a few counts were recorded for this clonotype. The V and J genes are TRBV15 and TRBJ1-1; weak D call: TRBD1 (5 bases). Germline V lookup: CDR1 LNHNV, CDR2 YYDKDF (reference sequence). Trimming removed 6 bases from V and 3 bases from J, with 11 bases in between. This CDR3 contains 13 residues. This CDR3 is CATSRDLYTEAFF. Here the CDR3 DNA reads TGTGCCACCAGTAGGGACCTATACACTGAAGCTTTCTTT.

The rearrangement joins TRBV4-2 to TRBJ1-2; 8 nucleotides line up with TRBD1. The trim removed 2 bases at V and 3 bases at J, leaving 17 bases unmatched. In germline, CDR1 is LGHNA, CDR2 YNFKEQ. The CDR3 covers 19 residues. Here the CDR3 DNA reads TGTGCCAGCAGCCAACGGGGGACGGGGTGGACAGGGAAGGACTATGGCTACACCTTC. Protein product: CASSQRGTGWTGKDYGYTF.

The V gene is TRBV10-1, the J gene TRBJ2-2; 8 bases align to TRBD1. CDR1 and CDR2 from the germline V gene are WNHNN and SYGVQD (reference sequence). J was trimmed by 6 bases and V by 2 bases; bases with no gene match: 2. The CDR3 covers 14 residues. CDR3 sequence (DNA): TGCGCCAGCAGTGAGAGACAGGGGTCCGGGGAGCTGTTTTTT. Translation gives CASSERQGSGELFF.

The J gene is TRBJ2-7, the V gene TRBV19; 7 nucleotides match TRBD1. This CDR3 has 15 residues. The V segment lost 5 bases and the J segment 3 bases; nucleotides outside the gene matches: 10. Germline CDR1 reads LNHDA; CDR2 reads SQIVND (reference sequence). The DNA of the CDR3 is TGTGCCAGTAGTTCAAACCGACAGGGTGGCTACGAGCAGTACTTC. As protein: CASSSNRQGGYEQYF.

This clonotype was seen only a few times. The chain links TRBV7-6 to TRBJ2-1; no definite D call. The CDR3 extends over 14 amino acids. The germline CDR1 and CDR2 sequences are SGHVS and FNYEAQ. Trimming left V 6 bases short and J 8 bases short, with 17 bases between. The CDR3 loop reads CASSQDLTDDEQFF. For the CDR3, the DNA is TGTGCCAGCAGTCAGGACCTTACGGATGATGAGCAGTTCTTC.

The CDR3 region has the DNA TGTGCCAGCAGTATAGGACAGGGCGACACCGGGGAGCTGTTTTTT. This gives the protein CASSIGQGDTGELFF. The V gene is TRBV25-1, the J gene TRBJ2-2; the match to TRBD1 covers 8 bases. This CDR3 is 15 amino acids long. J lost 3 bases, V lost 5 bases, and 5 bases had no gene match. The germline gives CDR1 MGHDK, CDR2 SYGVNS.

This clonotype showed up just a few times. The rearrangement joins TRBV7-9 to TRBJ2-3; 7 positions agree with TRBD2. The germline V gene has CDR1 SEHNR and CDR2 FQNEAQ (reference sequence). Trimming removed 1 base from V and 1 base from J; junction bases left unmatched: 2. This CDR3 spans 15 amino acids. Here the CDR3 reads CASSLVTSGTDTQYF. CDR3 DNA sequence: TGTGCCAGCAGCTTAGTTACTAGCGGCACAGATACGCAGTATTTT.

This chain connects TRBV20-1 to TRBJ1-2, with 7 bases that match TRBD1. The germline gives CDR1 DFQATT, CDR2 SNEGSKA (reference sequence). CDR3 size: 12 residues. J was trimmed by 8 bases and V by 0 bases; bases with no gene match: 3. CDR3 region: CSARDRGDGYTF. The DNA of the CDR3 is TGCAGTGCTAGAGACAGGGGGGACGGCTACACCTTC.

Note on this clonotype: A much more abundant neighbour one base away suggests this may be a read error. The chain couples TRBV5-4 to TRBJ1-1, with D possibly matching TRBD1 (5 bases). The CDR3 has 15 amino acids. Germline V gives CDR1 SGHNT, CDR2 YYREEE (reference sequence). This CDR3 is CASSLSPREVTDAFF. CDR3 nucleotide sequence: TGTGCCAGCAGCTTAAGCCCCAGGGAGGTCACTGACGCTTTCTTT.

Details on this clonotype: At one boundary the junction diverges from the germline segment, which might be a read error. The chain is built from TRBV24-1 and TRBJ1-1; D perhaps matches TRBD1 (6 bases). The CDR3 is made up of 15 amino acids. Germline V gene sequence: CDR1 KGHDR, CDR2 SFDVKD. The CDR3 is CAPRKQDRKDTEAFF. The DNA of the CDR3 is TGTGCCCCCAGGAAACAGGACAGAAAGGACACTGAAGCTTTCTTT.

J is TRBJ1-2 and V is TRBV6-1, with 8 bases that match TRBD1. Germline assignment: CDR1 MNHNS and CDR2 SASEGT. This CDR3 has 13 amino acids. V shed 3 bases and J 5 bases; nucleotides not matched to a gene: 2. CDR3 bases: TGTGCCAGCAGTGAGGACAGGGTGTATGGCTACACCTTC. It codes for CASSEDRVYGYTF.